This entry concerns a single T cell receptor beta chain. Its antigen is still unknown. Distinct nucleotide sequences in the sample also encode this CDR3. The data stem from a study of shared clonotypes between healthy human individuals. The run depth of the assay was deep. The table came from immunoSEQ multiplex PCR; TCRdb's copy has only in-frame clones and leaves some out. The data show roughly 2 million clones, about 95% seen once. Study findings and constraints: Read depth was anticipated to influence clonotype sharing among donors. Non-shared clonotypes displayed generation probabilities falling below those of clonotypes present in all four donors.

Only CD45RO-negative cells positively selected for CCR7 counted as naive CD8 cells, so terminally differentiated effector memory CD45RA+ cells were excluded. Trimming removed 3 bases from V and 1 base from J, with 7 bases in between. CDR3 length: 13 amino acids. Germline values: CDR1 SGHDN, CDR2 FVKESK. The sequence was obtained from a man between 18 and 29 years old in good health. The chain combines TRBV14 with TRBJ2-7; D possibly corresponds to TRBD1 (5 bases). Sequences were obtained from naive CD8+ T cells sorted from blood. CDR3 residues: CASSQGPSYEQYF. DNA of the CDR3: TGTGCCAGCAGCCAGGGGCCATCCTACGAGCAGTACTTC.